This TCR beta chain is from a study of OX40 agonist ivuxolimab in advanced cancers. The study's findings and limits: Both blood CD4+ and CD8+ T cells showed clonal growth by week 6 at 0.1 to 3.0 mg/kg. Nonresponders included some who also had low normalized T-cell clonal expansion.

Per the germline V gene, CDR1 is MNHNY and CDR2 is SVGAGI (reference sequence). V lost 6 bases, J lost 7 bases, and 9 bases stayed unmatched. The CDR3 is made up of 15 amino acids. Profiling relied on immunoSEQ multiplex PCR, and the TCRdb table lists in-frame clones only, not all of them. Of 14,000 or so clones listed, over 80% are singletons. In regard to this clone: Its antigen is as yet unknown.

This specimen was CD4+ or CD8+ T cells sorted from blood, taken in a trial of the OX40 agonist ivuxolimab. The chain couples TRBV6-6 to TRBJ2-2; TRBD2 matches 9 bases. This TCR was sampled from an adult with an advanced solid tumor such as melanoma, head and neck, liver or kidney cancer. The CDR3: CASSREREVLGELFF. CDR3 DNA: TGTGCCAGCAGCCGAGAGCGGGAGGTCCTCGGGGAGCTGTTTTTT.